This note documents a single T cell receptor beta chain sequence. The data belong to a study of blood T cell repertoires in COVID-19. CDR3 length equals 15 residues. Trimming cost V 3 bases and J 0 bases, with 11 bases left between them. Germline lookup yields CDR1 LNHDA and CDR2 SQIVND (reference sequence). Sequenced by immunoSEQ multiplex PCR; TCRdb stores in-frame clones only, minus some. The repertoire holds some 260,000 clones, with 80% to 90% as singletons. Sequencing used peripheral blood. The genes are TRBV19 and TRBJ2-5; D possibly corresponds to TRBD1 (5 bases). This receptor was identified in a woman between 65 and 79 years old with COVID-19, enrolled during active disease. CDR3 region: CASSIQTAYQETQYF. The DNA for the CDR3 is TGTGCCAGTAGTATCCAGACAGCTTACCAAGAGACCCAGTACTTC.